The clone carrying this TCR beta chain showed up just a few times. The sample belongs to a study of T cells and Merkel cell carcinoma outcomes. The assay was immunoSEQ multiplex PCR, and TCRdb's table has in-frame clones only and misses some. Of more than 9,500 clones in the sample, over 95% are singletons; the top ten hold approximately 1%. This TCR derives from a human donor with Merkel cell carcinoma. Sequencing input: tumor tissue from Merkel cell carcinoma.

This chain's CDR3 is CASRHYDEADTQYF. The CDR3 DNA is TGCGCCAGCAGACATTACGATGAGGCAGATACGCAGTATTTT. V is TRBV5-1 and J is TRBJ2-3; no clear D gene. The V gene's germline CDR1 is SGHRS and CDR2 YFSETQ. The length of the CDR3 is 14 residues. The V end lost 5 bases, the J end lost 4 bases, and 14 bases lay between the germline ends.